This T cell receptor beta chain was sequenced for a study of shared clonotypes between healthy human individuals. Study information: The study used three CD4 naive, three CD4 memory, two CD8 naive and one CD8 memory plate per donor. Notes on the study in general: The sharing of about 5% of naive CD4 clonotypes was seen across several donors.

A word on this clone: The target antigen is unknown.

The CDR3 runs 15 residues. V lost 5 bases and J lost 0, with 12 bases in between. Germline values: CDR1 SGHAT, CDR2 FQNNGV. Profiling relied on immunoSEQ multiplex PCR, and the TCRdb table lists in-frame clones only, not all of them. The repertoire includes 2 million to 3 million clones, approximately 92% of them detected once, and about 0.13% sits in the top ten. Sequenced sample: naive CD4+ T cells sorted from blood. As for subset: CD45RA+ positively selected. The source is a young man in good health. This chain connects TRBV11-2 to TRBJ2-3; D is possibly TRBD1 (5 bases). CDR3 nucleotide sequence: TGTGCCAGCAGCCGCCAGGGCGCAAGCACAGATACGCAGTATTTT. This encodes CASSRQGASTDTQYF.